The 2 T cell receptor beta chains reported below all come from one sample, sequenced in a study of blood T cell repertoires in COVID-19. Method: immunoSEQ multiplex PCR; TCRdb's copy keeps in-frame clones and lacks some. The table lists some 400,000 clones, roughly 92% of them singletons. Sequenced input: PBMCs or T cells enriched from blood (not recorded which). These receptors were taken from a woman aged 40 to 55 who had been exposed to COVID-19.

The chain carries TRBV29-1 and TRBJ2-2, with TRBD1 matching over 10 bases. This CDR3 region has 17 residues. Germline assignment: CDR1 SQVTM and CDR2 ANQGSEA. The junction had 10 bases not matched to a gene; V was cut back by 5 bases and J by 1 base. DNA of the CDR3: TGCAGCGTTTCATCTCCGGGACAGGGGTTGAACACCGGGGAGCTGTTTTTT. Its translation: CSVSSPGQGLNTGELFF.

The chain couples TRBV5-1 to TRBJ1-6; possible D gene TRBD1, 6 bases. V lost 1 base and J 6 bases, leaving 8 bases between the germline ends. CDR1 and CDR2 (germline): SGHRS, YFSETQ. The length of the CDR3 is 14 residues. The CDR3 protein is CASSLQQGNSPLHF. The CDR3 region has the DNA TGCGCCAGCAGCTTGCAACAGGGTAATTCACCCCTCCACTTT.